The 27 T cell receptor beta chains reported below all come from one sample, sequenced in a study of graft-versus-host responses after intestinal transplantation. These receptors lack a known antigen. Sequenced by immunoSEQ multiplex PCR; TCRdb stores in-frame clones only, minus some. In the table there are 90,000 to 100,000 clones, about 91% of which are singletons. Source: unstimulated CD8+ T cells sorted from spleen or lymph node cells, taken before intestinal transplant. The receptors were gathered from a human donor who received an intestinal transplant.

CDR3 protein: CASSVGQGAEQYF. Written as DNA, the CDR3 is TGTGCCAGCAGCGTGGGGCAAGGGGCCGAGCAGTACTTC. This chain connects TRBV9 to TRBJ2-7, with a possible D match to TRBD1 (5 bases). Germline V CDR1 and CDR2: SGDLS, YYNGEE. V was trimmed by 2 bases and J by 6 bases, leaving 12 bases between them. The CDR3 has 13 residues.

The chain joins TRBV5-1 to TRBJ2-7, with 11 bases identical to TRBD2. The CDR3 runs to 15 residues. J gave up 2 bases and V 3 bases, and 4 bases lay outside the gene matches. Germline V CDR1 and CDR2: SGHRS, YFSETQ. This chain's CDR3 is CASSSGLAGPYEQYF. The CDR3 DNA is TGCGCCAGCAGCTCTGGACTAGCGGGCCCCTACGAGCAGTACTTC.

The chain carries TRBV5-8 and TRBJ2-7; TRBD2 matches at 15 bases. CDR1 is SGHTS, CDR2 YDEGEE, per germline. The CDR3 covers 18 residues. J lost 2 bases, V lost 3 bases, and 9 bases had no gene match. CDR3 in DNA: TGTGCCAGCAGCTGGGGACTAGCGGGAGGAGGCCCTACCTACGAGCAGTACTTC. This sequence encodes CASSWGLAGGGPTYEQYF.

The chain employs TRBV7-8 and TRBJ2-1, with D possibly TRBD2 on 6 matching bases. Trimming removed 5 bases at V and 5 bases at J, with 16 bases between. CDR1 and CDR2 from the germline V gene are SGHVS and FQNEAQ. The CDR3 loop spans 15 amino acids. CDR3 residues: CASSPREGGHNEQFF. Here the CDR3 DNA reads TGTGCCAGCAGCCCCCGAGAGGGAGGACACAATGAGCAGTTCTTC.

The chain employs TRBV18 and TRBJ2-7, with 7 bases fitting TRBD2. V dropped 5 bases and J dropped 2; count of bases not matched to a gene: 12. CDR3 length: 16 residues. Per germline, CDR1 KGHSH and CDR2 LQKENI. Here the CDR3 DNA reads TGTGCCAGCTCATCGACGGGAGGCCCGGACCCCTACGAGCAGTACTTC. Protein sequence: CASSSTGGPDPYEQYF.

This chain links TRBV30 with TRBJ1-5, with D unclear. The CDR3 consists of 14 residues. V was cut by 0 bases and J by 4 bases, with 10 bases left in between. Germline V gene lookup returns CDR1 GTSNPN and CDR2 SVGIG (reference sequence). The CDR3 DNA reads as TGTGCCTGGAGTGTATCCACTGTAAATCAGCCCCAGCATTTT. Its translation is CAWSVSTVNQPQHF.

The V and J genes are TRBV7-6 and TRBJ1-2; no clear D gene. V was cut by 0 bases and J by 3 bases, with 8 bases left in between. The CDR3 has 14 residues. The germline V gene has CDR1 SGHVS and CDR2 FNYEAQ. This chain's CDR3 is CASSLAGTHYGYTF. CDR3 DNA: TGTGCCAGCAGCTTAGCGGGCACCCACTATGGCTACACCTTC.

The rearrangement uses TRBV10-2 and TRBJ2-5, with D unclear. The CDR3 extends over 12 amino acids. Germline assignment: CDR1 WSHSY and CDR2 SAAADI. V was pared by 3 bases and J by 5 bases, with 7 bases between. The CDR3 DNA follows: TGCGCCAGCAGTGACAGTTCCGAGACCCAGTACTTC. Translating it yields CASSDSSETQYF.

The rearrangement links TRBV5-1 to TRBJ2-1, with 11 bases identical to TRBD1. The CDR3 length is 19 residues. Germline assignment: CDR1 SGHRS and CDR2 YFSETQ. After removal of 5 bases from V and 0 bases from J, the junction contained 13 bases not matched to a gene. CDR3 region: CASSLSPGQGGSSYNEQFF. The DNA for the CDR3 is TGCGCCAGCAGTCTGAGCCCGGGACAGGGGGGAAGCTCCTACAATGAGCAGTTCTTC.

Turning to this clone: This specimen includes other DNA sequences encoding the same CDR3. The rearrangement joins TRBV9 to TRBJ2-7; TRBD1 is a possible D gene (6 bases). The germline CDR1 and CDR2 sequences are SGDLS and YYNGEE. The CDR3 length is 14 residues. Trimming cost V 0 bases and J 3 bases, with 10 bases left between them. The DNA for the CDR3 is TGTGCCAGCAGCGTAGCTGGGGGCGGCTACGAGCAGTACTTC. Protein: CASSVAGGGYEQYF. The full variable domain, in which reference TRBV9 and TRBJ2-7 provide the parts outside the CDR3, is DSGVTQTPKHLITATGQRVTLRCSPRSGDLSVYWYQQSLDQGLQFLIQYYNGEERAKGNILERFSAQQFPDLHSELNLSSLELGDSALYFCASSVAGGGYEQYFGPGTRLTVT.

This clone was observed a handful of times. The CDR3 loop reads CASSWGTGTYEQYF. CDR3 DNA: TGCGCCAGCAGCTGGGGGACAGGGACCTACGAGCAGTACTTC. The chain recombines TRBV10-2 with TRBJ2-7, with 9 bases that match TRBD1. Per the germline V gene, CDR1 is WSHSY and CDR2 is SAAADI. The ends lost 6 bases at V and 2 bases at J; junction bases unmatched: 5. This CDR3 contains 14 residues.

The V and J genes are TRBV5-4 and TRBJ2-5; 9 bases align to TRBD2. This CDR3 contains 15 residues. Trimming cost V 4 bases and J 3 bases; bases outside gene matches: 7. Germline V gene data show CDR1 as SGHNT and CDR2 as YYREEE (reference sequence). The CDR3 bases are TGTGCCAGCAGCCCAGCGGGGGGCCCGGAAGAGACCCAGTACTTC. This translates into CASSPAGGPEETQYF.

This clone was seen only once. The V call is TRBV7-6, the J call TRBJ2-7, with D perhaps TRBD2 (7 bases). Between the trimmed V and J ends, which lost 6 bases and 6 bases, there was a span of 24 bases. CDR1 is SGHVS, CDR2 FNYEAQ, per germline. The CDR3 runs 16 residues. The DNA of the CDR3 is TGTGCCAGCAGTCAAGGGGGGGGCCCTCGGCACTTCGAGCAGTACTTC. Translating gives CASSQGGGPRHFEQYF.

The V call is TRBV4-1, the J call TRBJ2-6; D is perhaps TRBD1 (6 bases). The CDR3 is made up of 17 amino acids. Trimming removed 1 base from V and 3 bases from J, with 13 bases in between. Germline-derived CDR1 and CDR2 are MGHRA and YSYEKL. CDR3 sequence (DNA): TGCGCCAGCAGCCAAGGTTTCATGACAGGTGGGGCCAACGTCCTGACTTTC. Protein: CASSQGFMTGGANVLTF.

The rearrangement links TRBV27 to TRBJ2-7, with 11 nucleotides matching TRBD1. The J segment lost 3 bases and the V segment lost 5 bases, leaving 3 bases of the junction unmatched. This CDR3 has 14 residues. Germline loops: CDR1 MNHEY, CDR2 SMNVEV (reference sequence). The CDR3 sequence: CASSPGQGGYEQYF. CDR3 sequence (DNA): TGTGCCAGCAGTCCGGGACAGGGGGGCTACGAGCAGTACTTC.

The gene calls are TRBV27 and TRBJ2-1; 9 nucleotides align to TRBD2. The V segment lost 8 bases and the J segment 4 bases; nucleotides outside the gene matches: 15. Germline V gene data show CDR1 as MNHEY and CDR2 as SMNVEV (reference sequence). The CDR3 extends over 17 amino acids. CDR3 protein: CASSPRSSGGNYNEQFF. The CDR3 nucleotides read TGTGCCAGCTCCCCTCGGAGTAGCGGGGGTAATTACAATGAGCAGTTCTTC.

V and J are TRBV19 and TRBJ2-7, with 11 positions matching TRBD1. V lost 4 bases and J lost 3; bases outside the gene matches: 2. There are 14 residues in the CDR3. Germline CDR1 and CDR2: LNHDA and SQIVND (reference sequence). CDR3 region: CASSSGTGGYEQYF. For the CDR3, the DNA is TGTGCCAGTAGTAGCGGGACAGGGGGCTACGAGCAGTACTTC. The full variable domain, its missing parts supplied by reference TRBV19 and TRBJ2-7, is DGGITQSPKYLFRKEGQNVTLSCEQNLNHDAMYWYRQDPGQGLRLIYYSQIVNDFQKGDIAEGYSVSREKKESFPLTVTSAQKNPTAFYLCASSSGTGGYEQYFGPGTRLTVT.

The CDR3 coding sequence is TGTGCCAGCAGTGTAGGACATACGAACACTGAAGCTTTCTTT. This sequence encodes CASSVGHTNTEAFF. The V gene is TRBV6-1, the J gene TRBJ1-1; possibly TRBD1 for D (5 bases). The CDR3 totals 14 residues. V was trimmed by 4 bases and J by 1 base, leaving 10 bases between them. Germline V lookup: CDR1 MNHNS, CDR2 SASEGT.

J is TRBJ1-1 and V is TRBV21-1; the DNA was not used to check the table's D call, TRBD1. TRBV21-1 is deemed a pseudogene. The CDR3 extends over 13 amino acids. This chain's CDR3 is CATSVQGNTEAFF. The CDR3 DNA reads as TGTGCCACCTCGGTGCAGGGGAACACTGAAGCTTTCTTT.

As concerns this clone: Within the sample, other DNA sequences also encode this same CDR3. This sequence joins TRBV10-3 and TRBJ1-5; 7 bases line up with TRBD1. V was pared by 3 bases and J by 7 bases, with 3 bases of the junction left unmatched. The CDR3 runs 13 residues. Germline CDR1 and CDR2: ENHRY and SYGVKD. As DNA, the CDR3 is TGTGCCATCAGTGACAGGGGGGACCAGCCCCAGCATTTT. Translating it yields CAISDRGDQPQHF.

This chain joins TRBV28 and TRBJ2-7, with D unclear. This CDR3 is built from 12 residues. Looked up from germline, CDR1 is MDHEN and CDR2 is SYDVKM. The V gene lost 4 bases and the J gene lost 2 bases, with 6 bases spanning the gap. The CDR3 DNA is TGTGCCAGCAGTTCCTCTCCCTACGAGCAGTACTTC. The encoded protein is CASSSSPYEQYF. The variable domain in full, with the rest retrieved from reference TRBV28 and TRBJ2-7, is DVKVTQSSRYLVKRTGEKVFLECVQDMDHENMFWYRQDPGLGLRLIYFSYDVKMKEKGDIPEGYSVSREKKERFSLILESASTNQTSMYLCASSSSPYEQYFGPGTRLTVT.

This rearrangement joins TRBV11-2 to TRBJ2-2; 11 bases agree with TRBD1. The CDR3 spans 16 residues. Germline values: CDR1 SGHAT, CDR2 FQNNGV. V shed 4 bases and J 4 bases; nucleotides not matched to a gene: 5. The CDR3 sequence is CASSSPGTGGTGELFF. CDR3 DNA sequence: TGTGCCAGCAGCTCACCCGGGACAGGGGGCACCGGGGAGCTGTTTTTT.

The chain is built from TRBV28 and TRBJ2-5; 10 positions match TRBD1. This CDR3 comprises 18 residues. Germline assignment: CDR1 MDHEN and CDR2 SYDVKM. V shed 1 base, J shed 4 bases, and the junction held 12 bases outside the gene matches. CDR3 nucleotide sequence: TGTGCCAGCAGTTTATATTCAGTGACAGGGGGCGCGGGAGAGACCCAGTACTTC. This codes for CASSLYSVTGGAGETQYF.

The CDR3 is CASSSPLGNTGELFF. The CDR3 region has the DNA TGTGCCAGCAGCTCCCCCCTAGGAAACACCGGGGAGCTGTTTTTT. The chain has TRBV7-9 and TRBJ2-2; D unclear. V was clipped by 4 bases and J by 2 bases, with 11 bases between them. The CDR3 is made up of 15 amino acids. Germline assignment: CDR1 SEHNR and CDR2 FQNEAQ (reference sequence).

J is TRBJ2-7 and V is TRBV9; D perhaps matches TRBD1 (6 bases). The CDR3 has 13 amino acids. From germline, CDR1 is SGDLS and CDR2 YYNGEE. V was pared by 5 bases and J by 3 bases, with 12 bases between. The CDR3 region has the DNA TGTGCCAGCAGTCGGACAGAGGACTACGAGCAGTACTTC. Translating it yields CASSRTEDYEQYF.

J is TRBJ2-1 and V is TRBV7-2, with D maybe TRBD2 (5 bases). CDR1 is SGHTA, CDR2 FQGNSA, per germline. With 5 bases removed from V and 6 bases from J, the gap between germline ends came to 14 bases. The CDR3 spans 14 residues. The CDR3 reads CASSLDWALNEQFF. CDR3 coding DNA: TGTGCCAGCAGCCTGGACTGGGCCCTCAATGAGCAGTTCTTC. The full variable domain, completed using reference TRBV7-2 and TRBJ2-1, is GAGVSQSPSNKVTEKGKDVELRCDPISGHTALYWYRQSLGQGLEFLIYFQGNSAPDKSGLPSDRFSAERTGGSVSTLTIQRTQQEDSAVYLCASSLDWALNEQFFGPGTRLTVL.

The genes are TRBV4-3 and TRBJ1-6, with TRBD1 matching over 9 bases. The CDR3 covers 20 residues. The V gene's germline CDR1 is LGHNA and CDR2 YSLEER. V dropped 0 bases and J dropped 5; count of bases not matched to a gene: 14. As DNA, the CDR3 is TGCGCCAGCAGCCAAGACGGGATCCGGGACAGGGCGTGGGATAATTCACCCCTCCACTTT. Amino acids: CASSQDGIRDRAWDNSPLHF.